Reported below is one T cell receptor (beta chain). Its antigen is still unknown. Germline CDR1 reads SQVTM; CDR2 reads ANQGSEA. This CDR3 region has 10 residues. V dropped 4 bases and J dropped 5 bases, with 6 bases sitting between them. Each CDR3 protein is one row after TCRdb ran MiXCR on the PCR reads. The repertoire has about 36,000 distinct CDR3 sequences, about 19% of them found once; the top ten carry 0.9% to 1.2%. These data belong to a study of molecular identifiers for immune sequencing clone quantification. Findings and limits, study-wide: Same-barcode identical TCR molecules could make highly expanded clones look smaller than they are.

Source material: naive CD8+ T cells from blood, with Jurkat cell RNA spiked in. Subset defined: FACS-sorted CD8+CD4-CCR7+CD45RA+ naive T cells. This chain links TRBV29-1 with TRBJ2-7; D not resolved. The origin of this receptor is a human donor in good health. Some libraries in this study had Jurkat cell RNA spiked in. CDR3 sequence (DNA): TGCAGCGTTGTAGTGCACGAGCAGTACTTC. Its protein is CSVVVHEQYF.